This entry lists 25 T cell receptor beta chains sequenced from one sample in a study of neoadjuvant anti-PD-1 for oral cavity cancer. Measured with immunoSEQ multiplex PCR; TCRdb has only the in-frame clones, and not every one. The sample consists of around 16,000 clones, 66% of them appearing once. Sequenced here: PBMCs, sampled before nivolumab (anti-PD-1) treatment. The receptors originated from a person aged 35-79 years with oral cavity squamous cell carcinoma.

Of note for this clone: One end of the junction does not line up with germline, which may come from a read error. V gene TRBV7-7 combines with J gene TRBJ2-1, with D tentatively TRBD2 (5 bases). CDR1 SSHAT and CDR2 FNYEAQ come from the germline V gene (reference sequence). This CDR3 spans 14 amino acids. The CDR3 nucleotides are TGTGCTAGCAGCCCGGGTCGGGGAAATAATGAGCAGTTCTTC. It translates to CASSPGRGNNEQFF.

V gene TRBV6-5 combines with J gene TRBJ2-2; D unresolved. The CDR3 runs 14 residues. Trimming cost V 6 bases and J 5 bases, with 13 bases left between them. Looked up from germline, CDR1 is MNHEY and CDR2 is SVGAGI. The CDR3 DNA follows: TGTGCCAGCAGGCTCAAGGCGGTGACCGGGGAGCTGTTTTTT. This codes for CASRLKAVTGELFF.

In its sample, this clone was seen once. The genes are TRBV29-1 and TRBJ2-7; TRBD2 matches 10 bases. Germline CDR1 reads SQVTM; CDR2 reads ANQGSEA. CDR3 size: 14 residues. V was clipped by 3 bases and J by 3 bases; unmatched bases: 5. The CDR3: CSVDSPSGSYEQYF. CDR3 DNA sequence: TGCAGCGTTGATTCCCCTAGCGGGAGCTACGAGCAGTACTTC.

This clone came up a few times. The chain carries TRBV28 and TRBJ1-2; weak D call: TRBD1 (5 bases). Germline-derived CDR1 and CDR2 are MDHEN and SYDVKM. This CDR3 contains 15 residues. V was cut by 7 bases and J by 7 bases, with 22 bases left in between. The CDR3 bases are TGTGCCAGCAACACAAAAGCCGGGACGCATGGTGGCTACACCTTC. As protein: CASNTKAGTHGGYTF.

The V and J genes are TRBV9 and TRBJ2-2; D remains unclear. The CDR3 length is 14 residues. Germline-derived CDR1 and CDR2 are SGDLS and YYNGEE. The V gene lost 0 bases and the J gene lost 6 bases, with 9 bases spanning the gap. The CDR3 sequence: CASSVGQIAGELFF. Here the CDR3 DNA reads TGTGCCAGCAGCGTAGGGCAGATCGCCGGGGAGCTGTTTTTT.

This chain connects TRBV10-2 to TRBJ2-7, with D possibly TRBD1 on 7 matching bases. The germline V gene has CDR1 WSHSY and CDR2 SAAADI. Trimming took 6 bases from V and 3 from J, leaving 15 bases between them. The CDR3 consists of 14 residues. The CDR3 here is CASRGGQSNYEQYF. CDR3 DNA: TGCGCCAGCAGGGGGGGACAGTCCAACTACGAGCAGTACTTC.

This chain links TRBV5-1 with TRBJ1-5; TRBD1 might be the D (5 bases). This CDR3 has 13 amino acids. Deletions cut 1 base from V and 7 bases from J, with 9 bases between. Germline CDR1 is SGHRS and CDR2 is YFSETQ. CDR3 region: CASSLTRGQPQHF. CDR3 coding DNA: TGCGCCAGCAGCTTGACCCGGGGCCAGCCCCAGCATTTT.

The V and J genes are TRBV19 and TRBJ2-1; D remains unclear. Looked up from germline, CDR1 is LNHDA and CDR2 is SQIVND (reference sequence). The CDR3 contains 15 residues. V lost 0 bases to trimming and J lost 4 bases, with 10 bases between them. CDR3 coding DNA: TGTGCCAGTAGTATAGATCTCCCCGGGTACAATGAGCAGTTCTTC. This encodes CASSIDLPGYNEQFF.

The chain uses TRBV9 and TRBJ1-1; D might be TRBD1 (5 bases). V was clipped by 6 bases and J by 1 base, with 13 bases between them. The V gene's germline CDR1 is SGDLS and CDR2 YYNGEE. This CDR3 comprises 14 residues. The CDR3 nucleotides read TGTGCCAGCAACCGGGACGGCCGGAACACTGAAGCTTTCTTT. This gives the protein CASNRDGRNTEAFF.

V and J are TRBV6-5 and TRBJ2-7; 11 bases line up with TRBD2. The CDR3 totals 15 residues. CDR1 and CDR2 from the germline V gene are MNHEY and SVGAGI. With V trimmed by 0 bases and J by 7 bases, 5 bases remained unmatched. CDR3 DNA: TGTGCCAGCAGTTACTCGGGACTAGCGGAGAGGGAGCAGTACTTC. Its translation is CASSYSGLAEREQYF.

The gene calls are TRBV27 and TRBJ2-3; D remains ambiguous. V shed 4 bases and J shed 2 bases, with 13 bases lying between them. Germline CDR1 reads MNHEY; CDR2 reads SMNVEV (reference sequence). The CDR3 loop spans 15 amino acids. Here the CDR3 DNA reads TGTGCCAGCAGTTCCGTTAAGCGTACCACAGATACGCAGTATTTT. Its protein product is CASSSVKRTTDTQYF.

This chain connects TRBV13 to TRBJ2-3; 8 bases match TRBD2. V lost 8 bases to trimming and J lost 4 bases; unmatched junction nucleotides: 14. Germline lookup yields CDR1 PRHDT and CDR2 FYEKMQ (reference sequence). The CDR3 is 16 amino acids. The CDR3 nucleotides are TGTGCCAGCGCGTCCCCGAATGGACTAGCCGCAGATACGCAGTATTTT. As protein: CASASPNGLAADTQYF. Full variable domain (missing parts from reference TRBV13 and TRBJ2-3): AAGVIQSPRHLIKEKRETATLKCYPIPRHDTVYWYQQGPGQDPQFLISFYEKMQSDKGSIPDRFSAQQFSDYHSELNMSSLELGDSALYFCASASPNGLAADTQYFGPGTRLTVL.

The genes are TRBV30 and TRBJ2-5; 7 bases match TRBD1. Trimming at V came to 3 bases and at J to 8 bases, leaving 12 bases not matched to a gene. There are 14 residues in the CDR3. Germline assignment: CDR1 GTSNPN and CDR2 SVGIG (reference sequence). The CDR3 DNA follows: TGTGCCTGGAGGGTTACAGGGGCCCAAGGCACCCAGTACTTC. It yields the protein CAWRVTGAQGTQYF.

In its sample, this clone was seen a few times. The chain joins TRBV11-2 to TRBJ1-2; 8 nucleotides match TRBD1. Losses at the gene ends were 5 bases for V and 4 bases for J; bases not matched to a gene: 18. CDR1 SGHAT and CDR2 FQNNGV come from the germline V gene. The CDR3 spans 18 residues. The CDR3 coding sequence is TGTGCCAGCAGCATAGGAGTGGACAGGGCCTCCTTTAGCTATGGCTACACCTTC. Protein sequence: CASSIGVDRASFSYGYTF.

The J gene is TRBJ1-3, the V gene TRBV7-9; D is possibly TRBD1 (5 bases). Germline V gene data show CDR1 as SEHNR and CDR2 as FQNEAQ (reference sequence). This CDR3 spans 14 amino acids. Trimming removed 11 bases at V and 0 bases at J, with 14 bases between. The CDR3, as DNA: TGTGCCGGGGACGCTTTTTCCTCTGGAAACACCATATATTTT. It specifies CAGDAFSSGNTIYF.

The chain uses TRBV5-6 and TRBJ1-2; D might be TRBD1 (5 bases). Trimming stripped 4 bases from V and 4 bases from J, with 14 bases between. CDR3 size: 14 residues. Germline V gene sequence: CDR1 SGHDT, CDR2 YYEEEE. The CDR3 nucleotides are TGTGCCAGCAGCGAAACCCAAGGGGCCTATGGCTACACCTTC. Protein product: CASSETQGAYGYTF.

This chain connects TRBV5-1 to TRBJ2-7; D unresolved. The CDR3 spans 11 residues. From germline, CDR1 is SGHRS and CDR2 YFSETQ. V gave up 2 bases and J gave up 6 bases, with 6 bases separating them. The CDR3 coding sequence is TGCGCCAGCAGCTTAGTAGGCGAGCAGTACTTC. Translating gives CASSLVGEQYF. The full variable domain, completed using reference TRBV5-1 and TRBJ2-7, is KAGVTQTPRYLIKTRGQQVTLSCSPISGHRSVSWYQQTPGQGLQFLFEYFSETQRNKGNFPGRFSGRQFSNSRSEMNVSTLELGDSALYLCASSLVGEQYFGPGTRLTVT.

The genes are TRBV30 and TRBJ1-1; 7 positions match TRBD1. The CDR3 extends over 16 amino acids. Trimming took 0 bases from V and 4 from J; bases not matched to a gene: 11. Germline loops: CDR1 GTSNPN, CDR2 SVGIG (reference sequence). The CDR3 DNA is TGTGCCTGGAGTGTAGGGAAGACAGGGAGTCTCACTGAAGCTTTCTTT. Amino acids: CAWSVGKTGSLTEAFF.

This chain links TRBV10-3 with TRBJ2-7; perhaps D is TRBD1 or TRBD2 (5 bases each). The germline CDR1 and CDR2 sequences are ENHRY and SYGVKD. V dropped 8 bases and J dropped 6 bases, with 17 bases sitting between them. This CDR3 has 13 amino acids. The CDR3: CAISRDRESEQYF. The DNA of the CDR3 is TGTGCCATCTCCCGGGACCGGGAAAGCGAGCAGTACTTC.

This clone has a single count. This CDR3 is CSVPGTSGRPSTDTQYF. In nucleotides, the CDR3 is TGCAGCGTCCCCGGGACTAGCGGGAGGCCTAGCACAGATACGCAGTATTTT. This chain joins TRBV29-1 and TRBJ2-3; 15 bases are shared with TRBD2. The germline V gene encodes CDR1 SQVTM and CDR2 ANQGSEA. The CDR3 length is 17 residues. Trimming took 6 bases from V and 0 from J; bases not matched to a gene: 7.

This clone was observed a few times. This sequence joins TRBV30 and TRBJ2-2; 9 bases agree with TRBD1. The V gene end was trimmed by 0 bases and the J gene end by 7 bases; junction bases not matched to a gene: 6. The germline V gene encodes CDR1 GTSNPN and CDR2 SVGIG (reference sequence). This CDR3 contains 15 residues. The CDR3 DNA reads TGTGCCTGGAGTGTACGGGACAGGGAGTTCGGGGAGCTGTTTTTT. It encodes CAWSVRDREFGELFF.

V is TRBV6-5 and J is TRBJ2-4, with a tentative D call TRBD1 (5 bases). CDR1 is MNHEY and CDR2 is SVGAGI in the germline V gene. V was pared by 4 bases and J by 0 bases, with 13 bases between. The CDR3 is 16 residues long. CDR3: CASSSPTTVAKNIQYF. CDR3 in DNA: TGTGCCAGCAGTTCCCCCACGACAGTAGCCAAAAACATTCAGTACTTC.

V and J are TRBV9 and TRBJ1-5, with D unresolved. Germline V gives CDR1 SGDLS, CDR2 YYNGEE. This CDR3 spans 13 amino acids. V was pared by 0 bases and J by 7 bases, with 8 bases between. The CDR3 nucleotides read TGTGCCAGCAGCGTAGAAAGTGGACAGCCCCAGCATTTT. This translates into CASSVESGQPQHF. Complete variable domain (other parts from reference TRBV9 and TRBJ1-5): DSGVTQTPKHLITATGQRVTLRCSPRSGDLSVYWYQQSLDQGLQFLIQYYNGEERAKGNILERFSAQQFPDLHSELNLSSLELGDSALYFCASSVESGQPQHFGDGTRLSIL.

This chain joins TRBV6-5 and TRBJ1-1, with 7 bases matching TRBD1. V shed 2 bases, J shed 10 bases, and the junction held 7 bases outside the gene matches. The CDR3 has 13 residues. CDR1 and CDR2 (germline): MNHEY, SVGAGI. DNA of the CDR3: TGTGCCAGCAGTTACCGGGAGGGGGCAGGAGCTTTCTTT. Translation gives CASSYREGAGAFF.

The chain is built from TRBV7-8 and TRBJ2-7; D unclear. Germline values: CDR1 SGHVS, CDR2 FQNEAQ. V was shortened by 3 bases and J by 3 bases, with 18 bases between the two germline ends. The CDR3 consists of 16 residues. The CDR3 coding sequence is TGTGCCAGCAGCTTCGATGCCGGGTCCCAAAACTACGAGCAGTACTTC. It codes for CASSFDAGSQNYEQYF.